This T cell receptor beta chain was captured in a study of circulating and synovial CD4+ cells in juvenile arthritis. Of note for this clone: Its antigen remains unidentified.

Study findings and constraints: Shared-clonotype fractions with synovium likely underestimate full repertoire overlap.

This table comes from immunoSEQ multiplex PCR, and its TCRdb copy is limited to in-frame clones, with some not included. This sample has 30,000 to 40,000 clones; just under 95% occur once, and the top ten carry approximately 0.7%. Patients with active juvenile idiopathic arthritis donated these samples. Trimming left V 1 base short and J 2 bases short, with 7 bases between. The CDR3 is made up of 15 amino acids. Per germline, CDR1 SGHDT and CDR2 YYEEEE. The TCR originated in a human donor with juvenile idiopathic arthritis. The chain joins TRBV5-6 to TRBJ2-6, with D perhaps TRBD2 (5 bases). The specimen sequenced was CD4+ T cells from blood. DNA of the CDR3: TGTGCCAGCAGCTTGATCGGGGCTGGGGCCAACGTCCTGACTTTC. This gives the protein CASSLIGAGANVLTF.